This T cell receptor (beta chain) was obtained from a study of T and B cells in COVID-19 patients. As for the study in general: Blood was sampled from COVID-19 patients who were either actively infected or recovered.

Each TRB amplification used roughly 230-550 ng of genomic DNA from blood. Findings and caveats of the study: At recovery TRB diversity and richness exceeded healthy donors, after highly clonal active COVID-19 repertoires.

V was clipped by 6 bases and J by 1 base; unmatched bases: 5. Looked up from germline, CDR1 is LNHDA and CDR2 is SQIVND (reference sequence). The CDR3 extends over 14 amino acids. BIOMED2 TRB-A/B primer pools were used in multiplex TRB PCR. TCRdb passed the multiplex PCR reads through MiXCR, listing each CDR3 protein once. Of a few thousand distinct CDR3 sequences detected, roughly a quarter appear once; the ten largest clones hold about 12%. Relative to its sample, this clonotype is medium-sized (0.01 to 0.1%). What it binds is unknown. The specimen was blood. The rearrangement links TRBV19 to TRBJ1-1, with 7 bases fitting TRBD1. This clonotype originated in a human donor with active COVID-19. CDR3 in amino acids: CASRRDSSNTEAFF. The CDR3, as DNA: TGTGCCAGTAGAAGGGACAGCTCGAACACTGAAGCTTTCTTT. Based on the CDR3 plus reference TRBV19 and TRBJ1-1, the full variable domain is DGGITQSPKYLFRKEGQNVTLSCEQNLNHDAMYWYRQDPGQGLRLIYYSQIVNDFQKGDIAEGYSVSREKKESFPLTVTSAQKNPTAFYLCASRRDSSNTEAFFGQGTRLTVV.